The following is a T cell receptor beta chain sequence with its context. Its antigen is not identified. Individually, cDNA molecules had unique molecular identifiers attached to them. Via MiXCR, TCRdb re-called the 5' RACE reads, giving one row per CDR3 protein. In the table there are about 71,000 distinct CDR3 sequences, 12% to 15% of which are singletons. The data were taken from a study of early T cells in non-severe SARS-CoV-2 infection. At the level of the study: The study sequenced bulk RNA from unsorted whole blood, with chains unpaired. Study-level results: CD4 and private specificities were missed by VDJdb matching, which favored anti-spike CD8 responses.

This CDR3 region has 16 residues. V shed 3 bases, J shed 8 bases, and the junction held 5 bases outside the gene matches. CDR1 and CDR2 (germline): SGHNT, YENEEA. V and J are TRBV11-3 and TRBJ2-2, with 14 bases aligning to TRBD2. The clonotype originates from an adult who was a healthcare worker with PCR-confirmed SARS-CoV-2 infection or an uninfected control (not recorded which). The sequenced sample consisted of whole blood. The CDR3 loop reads CASSFGTSGGSGELFF. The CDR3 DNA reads TGTGCCAGCAGCTTCGGGACTAGCGGGGGTTCTGGGGAGCTGTTTTTT.